One sample yielded the 22 T cell receptor beta chains listed below, sequenced in a study of blood T cells in healthy people across ages. The use of a sample-barcoded 5' primer and a J-beta primer mix characterized a second PCR of about 7 to 12 cycles. TCRdb analysed the 5' RACE reads with MiXCR anew, one entry per CDR3 protein. The data contain some 1,500,000 distinct CDR3 sequences, approximately 43% of them singletons. The sequenced sample was blood. The receptors here all came from a woman aged 18-29 years in good health.

This clonotype turned up a few times. CDR3 amino acids: CASSEWAGEDTEAFF. The CDR3 bases are TGTGCCAGCAGCGAGTGGGCAGGGGAGGACACTGAAGCTTTCTTT. This chain uses TRBV9 with TRBJ1-1, with a tentative D call TRBD1 (6 bases). The length of the CDR3 is 15 residues. The V gene's germline CDR1 is SGDLS and CDR2 YYNGEE. The V and J ends lost 3 bases and 3 bases respectively, with 15 bases between them.

This sequence joins TRBV19 and TRBJ2-7; D remains unclear. The CDR3 covers 13 residues. The germline V gene has CDR1 LNHDA and CDR2 SQIVND (reference sequence). Trimming cost V 0 bases and J 4 bases, with 7 bases left between them. The CDR3 region is CASSIDFGYEQYF. The CDR3 DNA follows: TGTGCCAGTAGTATAGACTTTGGGTACGAGCAGTACTTC.

The chain uses TRBV12-3 or TRBV12-4 and TRBJ2-7; no firm D call. TRBJ2-5 matches the DNA end more closely, so the J call is doubtful. The CDR3 length is 13 residues. CDR3 nucleotide sequence: TGTGCCAGCAGTGGAAGGCTTCGGGAGACCCAGTACTTC. As protein: CASSGRLRETQYF.

The chain combines TRBV20-1 with TRBJ2-1, with D possibly matching TRBD2 (5 bases). The CDR3 spans 14 residues. Germline-derived CDR1 and CDR2 are DFQATT and SNEGSKA (reference sequence). The V end lost 6 bases, the J end lost 4 bases, and 16 bases lay between the germline ends. Here the CDR3 DNA reads TGCAGTGCCATCAGCGTCGGGGAATACAATGAGCAGTTCTTC. Its translation: CSAISVGEYNEQFF.

CDR3: CASSWTGLNEQFF. Written as DNA, the CDR3 is TGTGCCAGCAGTTGGACAGGGTTGAATGAGCAGTTCTTC. The chain combines TRBV27 with TRBJ2-1; 8 positions agree with TRBD1. This CDR3 region has 13 residues. Trimming cost V 4 bases and J 7 bases; bases outside gene matches: 3. CDR1 is MNHEY, CDR2 SMNVEV, per germline (reference sequence).

The V call is TRBV5-4, the J call TRBJ1-4; D is ambiguous. There are 13 residues in the CDR3. Trimming cost V 4 bases and J 3 bases, with 7 bases left between them. The germline CDR1 and CDR2 sequences are SGHNT and YYREEE (reference sequence). CDR3 sequence (DNA): TGTGCCAGCAGCAAGGATCCTAATGAAAAACTGTTTTTT. Protein sequence: CASSKDPNEKLFF.

The chain employs TRBV6-2 or TRBV6-3 and TRBJ2-7; D gene unclear. The CDR3 totals 12 residues. The germline V gene has CDR1 MNHEY and CDR2 SVGEGT. The V end was cut by 2 bases, the J end by 4 bases, with 6 bases between. CDR3 coding DNA: TGTGCCAGCAGTTACCGTCAATACGAGCAGTACTTC. This codes for CASSYRQYEQYF.

The chain uses TRBV19 and TRBJ1-1; D call uncertain. Germline loops: CDR1 LNHDA, CDR2 SQIVND (reference sequence). The ends were cut back, 2 bases at V and 0 bases at J, with 10 bases in the middle. This CDR3 contains 15 residues. Written as DNA, the CDR3 is TGTGCCAGTAGTATACCGAACAACATGAACACTGAAGCTTTCTTT. Amino acids: CASSIPNNMNTEAFF. Combining the CDR3 with reference TRBV19 and TRBJ1-1 gives the whole variable domain DGGITQSPKYLFRKEGQNVTLSCEQNLNHDAMYWYRQDPGQGLRLIYYSQIVNDFQKGDIAEGYSVSREKKESFPLTVTSAQKNPTAFYLCASSIPNNMNTEAFFGQGTRLTVV.

The CDR3 region has the DNA TGCAGTGCCAACTTGGGGGTCTACGAGCAGTACTTC. Translated: CSANLGVYEQYF. V is TRBV20-1 and J is TRBJ2-7; possibly TRBD1 or TRBD2 for D (5 bases each). CDR3 length: 12 residues. Germline assignment: CDR1 DFQATT and CDR2 SNEGSKA (reference sequence). V gave up 6 bases and J gave up 3 bases, with 12 bases separating them.

This clonotype was counted a few times. The rearrangement joins TRBV18 to TRBJ1-6, with a possible D match to TRBD1 (5 bases). There are 15 residues in the CDR3. Germline assignment: CDR1 KGHSH and CDR2 LQKENI. With 2 bases removed from V and 3 bases from J, the gap between germline ends came to 8 bases. Written as DNA, the CDR3 is TGTGCCAGCTCACCATCCCAGGGCTATAATTCACCCCTCCACTTT. It codes for CASSPSQGYNSPLHF.

The rearrangement joins TRBV20-1 to TRBJ2-5, with 8 bases fitting TRBD2. This CDR3 spans 13 amino acids. J gave up 11 bases and V 7 bases, and 15 bases lay outside the gene matches. Germline assignment: CDR1 DFQATT and CDR2 SNEGSKA (reference sequence). CDR3 loop: CSGRAGVHNEQYF. For the CDR3, the DNA is TGCAGTGGGCGAGCGGGGGTACACAATGAGCAGTACTTC.

CDR3 sequence (DNA): TGTGCCAGCAGCTTGTGGGGACAGGTTGAAGAGCAGTACTTC. This translates into CASSLWGQVEEQYF. V gene TRBV7-2 combines with J gene TRBJ2-7; 8 bases are a match to TRBD1. The germline CDR1 and CDR2 sequences are SGHTA and FQGNSA. The CDR3 has 14 amino acids. Trimming took 3 bases from V and 7 from J; bases not matched to a gene: 8.

This clonotype was seen more than once but under ten times. This chain connects TRBV10-2 to TRBJ1-5; D gene uncertain. The germline V gene has CDR1 WSHSY and CDR2 SAAADI. The CDR3 is 13 amino acids. V was cut by 8 bases and J by 3 bases, with 11 bases left in between. The CDR3 DNA is TGCGCCAGCGGGGAGTTTTACAATCAGCCCCAGCATTTT. It translates to CASGEFYNQPQHF.

The rearrangement uses TRBV20-1 and TRBJ2-3, with 10 bases matching TRBD2. The CDR3 has 14 residues. J gave up 3 bases and V 4 bases, and 4 bases lay outside the gene matches. Germline CDR1 reads DFQATT; CDR2 reads SNEGSKA (reference sequence). The CDR3 spells CSAIGTSVTDTQYF. CDR3 nucleotide sequence: TGCAGTGCTATAGGGACTAGCGTAACAGATACGCAGTATTTT.

Here the CDR3 reads CASRKLHNEKLFF. The CDR3 DNA follows: TGTGCCAGCAGGAAACTCCATAATGAAAAACTGTTTTTT. The V call is TRBV2, the J call TRBJ1-4; D is uncertain. The CDR3 is 13 residues long. The V gene lost 6 bases and the J gene lost 4 bases, with 9 bases spanning the gap. From germline, CDR1 is SNHLY and CDR2 FYNNEI.

This clonotype was detected only a few times. This rearrangement joins TRBV25-1 to TRBJ1-4; D unclear. In germline, CDR1 is MGHDK, CDR2 SYGVNS. V lost 1 base and J 2 bases, leaving 8 bases between the germline ends. The CDR3 is 15 residues long. This CDR3 reads CASSESRETNEKLFF. In nucleotides, the CDR3 is TGTGCCAGCAGTGAATCAAGGGAGACTAATGAAAAACTGTTTTTT. The entire variable domain, with the rest obtained from reference TRBV25-1 and TRBJ1-4, is as follows: EADIYQTPRYLVIGTGKKITLECSQTMGHDKMYWYQQDPGMELHLIHYSYGVNSTEKGDLSSESTVSRIRTEHFPLTLESARPSHTSQYLCASSESRETNEKLFFGSGTQLSVL.

This clonotype was recorded a few times. The rearrangement links TRBV12-3 or TRBV12-4 to TRBJ1-6; D might be TRBD1 (6 bases). There are 17 residues in the CDR3. V was clipped by 2 bases and J by 0 bases, with 11 bases between them. CDR3 region: CASSLQGPSSYNSPLHF. CDR3 in DNA: TGTGCCAGCAGTTTACAGGGGCCCAGCTCCTATAATTCACCCCTCCACTTT.

This clonotype was observed a few times. In nucleotides, the CDR3 is TGTGCCTGGGACTGGACTCGGGGGAGCAATGAGCAGTTCTTC. Its protein is CAWDWTRGSNEQFF. V gene TRBV30 combines with J gene TRBJ2-1; tentative D call: TRBD2 (6 bases). This CDR3 spans 14 amino acids. Germline-derived CDR1 and CDR2 are GTSNPN and SVGIG (reference sequence). The V end lost 5 bases, the J end lost 6 bases, and 17 bases lay between the germline ends.

The chain links TRBV2 to TRBJ2-5, with TRBD1 identical over 9 bases. The J segment lost 12 bases and the V segment lost 3 bases, leaving 8 bases of the junction unmatched. The germline V gene has CDR1 SNHLY and CDR2 FYNNEI. CDR3 size: 13 residues. The DNA of the CDR3 is TGTGCCAGCAGTGATGGGACAGGGCTGAAGAAGTACTTC. Translation: CASSDGTGLKKYF.

Worth noting for this clonotype: The junction does not match germline at one end; this may be a read error. The chain employs TRBV6-2 or TRBV6-3 and TRBJ2-4, with 8 bases aligning to TRBD1. The end of the DNA fits TRBJ2-7 better, so the J call may be wrong. The germline V gene has CDR1 MNHEY and CDR2 SVGEGT. The CDR3 runs to 14 residues. This CDR3 is CASGKQGASHEQYF. CDR3 nucleotides: TGTGCCAGCGGAAAGCAGGGGGCCTCCCACGAGCAGTACTTC.

The chain recombines TRBV4-3 with TRBJ2-7; 8 bases line up with TRBD1. The germline gives CDR1 LGHNA, CDR2 YSLEER. V gave up 0 bases and J gave up 7 bases; unmatched junction bases: 14. CDR3 length equals 17 residues. The CDR3 DNA sequence: TGCGCCAGCAGCCAAGATACCCAAGGACAGGGCTCGGTAGAGCAGTACTTC. Amino acids: CASSQDTQGQGSVEQYF.

The rearrangement uses TRBV7-3 and TRBJ2-1, with 7 bases identical to TRBD2. The germline gives CDR1 SGHTA, CDR2 FQGTGA. The junction had 8 bases not matched to a gene; V was cut back by 4 bases and J by 2 bases. The CDR3 contains 16 residues. CDR3 bases: TGTGCCAGCAGCTATCAAGAGCGGGATACCTACAATGAGCAGTTCTTC. Protein sequence: CASSYQERDTYNEQFF.